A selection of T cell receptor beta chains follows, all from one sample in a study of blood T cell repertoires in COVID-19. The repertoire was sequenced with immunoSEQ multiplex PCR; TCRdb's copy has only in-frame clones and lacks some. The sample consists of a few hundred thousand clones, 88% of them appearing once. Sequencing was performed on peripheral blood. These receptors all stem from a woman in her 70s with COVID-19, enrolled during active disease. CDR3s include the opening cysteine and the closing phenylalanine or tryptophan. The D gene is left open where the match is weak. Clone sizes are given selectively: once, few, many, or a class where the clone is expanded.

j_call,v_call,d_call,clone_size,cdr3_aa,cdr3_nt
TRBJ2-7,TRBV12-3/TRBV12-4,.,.,CASSLADSYEQYF,TGTGCCAGCAGTTTGGCAGATTCCTACGAGCAGTACTTC
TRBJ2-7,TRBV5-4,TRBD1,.,CASSPKGGRSYEQYF,TGTGCCAGCAGCCCGAAAGGGGGCCGTTCGTACGAGCAGTACTTC
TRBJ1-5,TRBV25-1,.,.,CASSEIVENQPQHF,TGTGCCAGCAGTGAAATCGTAGAAAATCAGCCCCAGCATTTT
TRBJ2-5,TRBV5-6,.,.,CASSFTKRGTQYF,TGTGCCAGCAGCTTCACCAAAAGAGGGACCCAGTACTTC
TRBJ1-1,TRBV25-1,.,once,CASSDTGNTEAFF,TGTGCCAGCAGTGATACGGGGAACACTGAAGCTTTCTTT
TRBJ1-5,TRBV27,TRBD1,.,CASSSTGKSQPQHF,TGTGCCAGCAGTTCGACAGGGAAGAGTCAGCCCCAGCATTTT
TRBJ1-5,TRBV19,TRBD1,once,CASNDRGQYSNQPQHF,TGTGCCAGTAACGACAGGGGTCAATATAGCAATCAGCCCCAGCATTTT
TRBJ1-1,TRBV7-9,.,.,CASSQTDTEAFF,TGTGCCAGCAGCCAGACTGACACTGAAGCTTTCTTT
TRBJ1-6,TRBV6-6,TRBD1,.,CASSTGQGEYSPLHF,TGTGCCAGCAGTACCGGACAGGGGGAATATTCACCCCTCCACTTT
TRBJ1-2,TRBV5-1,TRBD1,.,CASSQTGGHYGYTF,TGCGCCAGCAGTCAGACAGGGGGCCACTATGGCTACACCTTC
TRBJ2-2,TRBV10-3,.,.,CAISTSGNTGELFF,TGTGCCATCAGTACCAGCGGTAACACCGGGGAGCTGTTTTTT
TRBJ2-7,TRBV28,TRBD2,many,CASSLLGGSYEQYF,TGTGCCAGCAGTTTGCTGGGGGGGTCCTACGAGCAGTACTTC
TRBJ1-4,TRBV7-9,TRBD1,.,CASSLGSGNRGQEKLFF,TGTGCCAGCAGCTTAGGGTCGGGGAACAGGGGTCAAGAAAAACTGTTTTTT
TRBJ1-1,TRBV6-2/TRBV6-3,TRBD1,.,CASSYSPTGTGGREAFF,TGTGCCAGCAGTTACTCACCAACCGGGACAGGGGGCCGAGAAGCTTTCTTT
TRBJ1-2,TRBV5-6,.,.,CASSVDSYGYTF,TGTGCCAGCAGCGTTGACAGCTATGGCTACACCTTC
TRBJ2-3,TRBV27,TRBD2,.,CASSLYPPGGGGEADTQYF,TGTGCCAGCAGTTTATACCCTCCCGGGGGGGGTGGGGAGGCAGATACGCAGTATTTT
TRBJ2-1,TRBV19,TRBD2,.,CASWGRGTSGSGAYNEQFF,TGTGCCAGTTGGGGGAGGGGGACTAGCGGGAGTGGGGCCTACAATGAGCAGTTCTTC
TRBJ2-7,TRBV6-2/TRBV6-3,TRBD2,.,CASRPVGVLLAGGHYEQYF,TGTGCCAGCCGCCCGGTCGGGGTTTTGCTAGCGGGAGGACACTACGAGCAGTACTTC
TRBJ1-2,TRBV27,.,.,CASRNRVNYGYTF,TGTGCCAGCAGAAACAGGGTCAACTATGGCTACACCTTC
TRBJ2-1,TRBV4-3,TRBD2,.,CASSPSGRDYNEQFF,TGCGCCAGCAGCCCCAGCGGGAGAGACTACAATGAGCAGTTCTTC
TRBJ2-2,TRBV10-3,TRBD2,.,CAISEAGRRDTGELFF,TGTGCCATCAGTGAGGCCGGGAGGCGGGACACCGGGGAGCTGTTTTTT
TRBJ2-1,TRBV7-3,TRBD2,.,CASSATSGRAHNEQFF,TGTGCCAGCAGCGCAACTAGCGGGCGAGCCCACAATGAGCAGTTCTTC
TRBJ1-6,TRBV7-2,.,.,CASSLAYSYNSPLHF,TGTGCCAGCAGCTTAGCGTACAGCTATAATTCACCCCTCCACTTT
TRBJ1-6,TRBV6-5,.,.,CASSPGQINSPLHF,TGTGCCAGCAGCCCGGGACAAATAAATTCACCCCTCCACTTT
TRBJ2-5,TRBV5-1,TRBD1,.,CASSLNGIQGAYETQYF,TGCGCCAGCAGCTTGAACGGGATCCAGGGGGCCTATGAGACCCAGTACTTC
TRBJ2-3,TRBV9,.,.,CASSVGLVADTQYF,TGTGCCAGCAGCGTAGGGCTAGTCGCAGATACGCAGTATTTT
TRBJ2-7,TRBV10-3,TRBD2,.,CAISETTRTSGSSYEQYF,TGTGCCATCAGTGAGACGACCAGGACTAGCGGGAGCTCCTACGAGCAGTACTTC
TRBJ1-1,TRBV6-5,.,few,CASQWNTEAFF,TGTGCCAGCCAGTGGAACACTGAAGCTTTCTTT
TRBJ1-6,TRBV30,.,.,CAWSVSMGGDSPLHF,TGTGCCTGGAGTGTATCCATGGGGGGTGATTCACCCCTCCACTTT
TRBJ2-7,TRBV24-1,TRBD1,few,CATSDLIDGPGTARNTLEAYEQYF,TGTGCCACCAGTGATTTAATTGACGGCCCCGGGACAGCGAGAAATACTTTGGAGGCCTACGAGCAGTACTTC
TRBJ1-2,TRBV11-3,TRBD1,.,CASSLDRGYGYTF,TGTGCCAGCAGCTTGGACAGGGGCTATGGCTACACCTTC
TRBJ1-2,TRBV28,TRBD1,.,CATGQGVGYGYTF,TGTGCCACAGGACAGGGGGTGGGGTATGGCTACACCTTC
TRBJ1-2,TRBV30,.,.,CAWSSRGDYGYTF,TGTGCCTGGAGCTCCAGGGGAGACTATGGCTACACCTTC
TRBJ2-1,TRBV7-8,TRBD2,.,CASSPRVAGGNREQFF,TGTGCCAGCAGCCCAAGGGTGGCGGGAGGGAACCGTGAGCAGTTCTTC
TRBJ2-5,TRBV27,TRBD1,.,CASGRQGGETQYF,TGTGCCAGCGGACGACAGGGTGGGGAGACCCAGTACTTC
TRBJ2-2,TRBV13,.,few,CASSLLAGELFF,TGTGCCAGCAGCTTACTAGCCGGGGAGCTGTTTTTT
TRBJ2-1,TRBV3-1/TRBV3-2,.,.,CASSQELTHQTLYGEQFF,TGTGCCAGCAGCCAAGAATTGACCCATCAGACTTTATACGGGGAGCAGTTCTTC
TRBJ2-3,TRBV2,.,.,CASSGRHYTQYF,TGTGCCAGCAGTGGGAGGCACTATACGCAGTATTTT
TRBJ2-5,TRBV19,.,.,CASSIWGTPNQETQYF,TGTGCCAGTAGTATTTGGGGGACACCAAACCAAGAGACCCAGTACTTC
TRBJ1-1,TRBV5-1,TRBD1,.,CASSLDRGNTEAFF,TGCGCCAGCAGCTTGGACAGGGGAAACACTGAAGCTTTCTTT
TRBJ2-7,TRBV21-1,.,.,CASSKGQGSSYEQYF,TGTGCCAGCAGCAAAGGACAGGGGTCCTCCTACGAGCAGTACTTC
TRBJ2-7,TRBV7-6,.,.,CASSLGQAKSYEQYF,TGTGCCAGCAGCTTAGGGCAGGCGAAATCCTACGAGCAGTACTTC
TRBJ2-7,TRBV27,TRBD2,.,CASSPAISGKGPYEQYF,TGTGCCAGCAGTCCCGCCATCAGCGGGAAGGGTCCCTACGAGCAGTACTTC
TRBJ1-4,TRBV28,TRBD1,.,CASSSGQGREKLFF,TGTGCCAGCAGTTCCGGACAGGGGCGTGAAAAACTGTTTTTT
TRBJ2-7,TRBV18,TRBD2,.,CASSPLQSSGTSSYEQYF,TGTGCCAGCTCACCACTGCAGTCTAGCGGGACGAGCTCCTACGAGCAGTACTTC
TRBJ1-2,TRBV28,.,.,CASSLGTGLGYTF,TGTGCCAGCAGTTTGGGAACAGGTTTGGGCTACACCTTC
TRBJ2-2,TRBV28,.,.,CASIKTGSTGELFF,TGTGCCAGCATTAAAACGGGGTCCACCGGGGAGCTGTTTTTT
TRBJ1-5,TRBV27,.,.,CASSLRSSNQPQHF,TGTGCCAGCAGCCTAAGAAGTAGCAATCAGCCCCAGCATTTT
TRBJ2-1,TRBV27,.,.,CASSLEGRYNEQFF,TGTGCCAGCAGTTTGGAGGGCCGGTACAATGAGCAGTTCTTC
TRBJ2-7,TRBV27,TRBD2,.,CASSLGGRVYEQYF,TGTGCCAGCAGTTTAGGCGGGAGGGTCTACGAGCAGTACTTC
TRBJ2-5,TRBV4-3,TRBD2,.,CASSLSSGRGETQYF,TGCGCCAGCAGCCTGTCTAGCGGGAGAGGAGAGACCCAGTACTTC
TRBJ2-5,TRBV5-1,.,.,CASSLIGVFETQYF,TGCGCCAGCAGCTTGATCGGGGTCTTTGAGACCCAGTACTTC
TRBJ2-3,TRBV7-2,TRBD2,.,CASSLRGQAGGADTQYF,TGTGCCAGCAGCTTAAGGGGGCAAGCGGGAGGTGCAGATACGCAGTATTTT
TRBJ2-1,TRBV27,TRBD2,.,CASSPRTSNEQFF,TGTGCCAGCAGTCCCCGGACTAGCAATGAGCAGTTCTTC
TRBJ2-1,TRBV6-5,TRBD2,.,CASSYSSGSYNEQFF,TGTGCCAGCAGTTACTCGAGCGGGAGTTACAATGAGCAGTTCTTC
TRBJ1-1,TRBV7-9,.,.,CAIEPNTEAFF,TGTGCCATCGAGCCGAACACTGAAGCTTTCTTT
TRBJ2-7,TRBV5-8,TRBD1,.,CASTNDGTGREQYF,TGTGCCAGCACCAACGACGGGACAGGCCGCGAGCAGTACTTC
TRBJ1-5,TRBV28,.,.,CASTATIPQPQHF,TGTGCCAGCACCGCGACAATCCCTCAGCCCCAGCATTTT
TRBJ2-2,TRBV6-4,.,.,CASSERLTGELFF,TGTGCCAGCAGTGAGAGACTAACCGGGGAGCTGTTTTTT